One and the same sample provided the 2 T cell receptor beta chains below, sequenced in a study of T-cell reconstitution after alpha-beta-depleted transplantation in children. Unique molecular identifiers tagged the TCRbeta library. TCRdb analysed the PCR reads with MiXCR anew, one entry per CDR3 protein. Counted here are 200,000 to 250,000 distinct CDR3 sequences, approximately 11% occurring once; the ten biggest clones make up about 30%. Material: PBMCs, obtained before TCRalphabeta/CD19-depleted stem cell transplant. Source of these receptors: a child younger than two with acute myeloid leukemia, due to receive a stem cell transplant.

This clonotype occurred many times. This chain links TRBV4-1 with TRBJ2-1; D is perhaps TRBD2 (6 bases). In germline, CDR1 is MGHRA, CDR2 YSYEKL. The V and J ends lost 8 bases and 4 bases respectively, with 9 bases between them. The CDR3 runs to 12 residues. The chain's CDR3 is CASRDSYNEQFF. The DNA for the CDR3 is TGCGCCAGCCGGGACTCATACAATGAGCAGTTCTTC.

The rearrangement joins TRBV6-2 or TRBV6-3 to TRBJ2-7; the match to TRBD2 covers 7 bases. V dropped 0 bases and J dropped 6; count of bases not matched to a gene: 8. Germline V gene lookup returns CDR1 MNHEY and CDR2 SVGEGT. The CDR3 is 15 residues long. CDR3: CASSYSTAGAFEQYF. The CDR3 nucleotides are TGTGCCAGCAGTTACTCGACGGCGGGAGCATTCGAGCAGTACTTC.